This T cell receptor beta chain was recovered during a study of Ad26.COV2.S vaccination and SARS-CoV-2 variants. J was trimmed by 5 bases and V by 5 bases; bases with no gene match: 3. The germline CDR1 and CDR2 sequences are SGHNT and YENEEA. This CDR3 is built from 13 residues. The sample's treatment: roughly 18 received Ad26.COV2.S at low or high dose, single or two shots; 5 received placebo; per-sample allocation not given. Samples came from day 63 after the first vaccine or placebo injection. The individual, an adult aged 18-55 years, was a donor in Boston. Study outcomes and limitations: Vaccinated individuals (as opposed to placebo recipients) had higher spike-specific TCR breadth. Marked by substantial breadth, spike-specific CD8+ and CD4+ T cell responses were reportedly seen after vaccination. Recipients of vaccine and of placebo showed similar breadth of their non-spike TCR repertoires.

Sequenced by immunoSEQ multiplex PCR; TCRdb stores in-frame clones only, minus some. The data hold 200,000 to 300,000 clones, with roughly 87% observed a single time. Note on this clone: Its target is not known.

This TCR was sampled from a person between 18 and 65 years old who received the Ad26.COV2.S COVID-19 vaccine or a placebo. The gene calls are TRBV11-3 and TRBJ2-5, with TRBD2 matching over 9 bases. This sample comprised peripheral blood, obtained in a trial of Ad26.COV2.S vaccine versus placebo. The CDR3 DNA reads as TGTGCCAGCAGCCGGGGACTAGCTGAGACCCAGTACTTC. Its translation: CASSRGLAETQYF.